This section outlines one T cell receptor beta chain sequence together with its context. J lost 4 bases, V lost 6 bases, and 8 bases had no gene match. CDR1 is LNHDA, CDR2 SQIVND, per germline (reference sequence). The CDR3 covers 15 residues. These data come from a study of PD-L1 blockade in urothelial cancer. Data came from immunoSEQ multiplex PCR; TCRdb stores just in-frame clones and leaves some out. The table includes some 74,000 clones, around 85% detected once. As for time point: pretreatment peripheral blood. This chain uses TRBV19 with TRBJ1-3, with 8 bases that match TRBD1. Material: PBMCs, obtained around atezolizumab (anti-PD-L1) treatment. The sequence was collected from a man aged 35 to 55 with urothelial cancer. The chain's CDR3 is CASSRQGTGGNTIYF. The CDR3 DNA reads TGTGCCAGTAGCCGGCAGGGGACAGGCGGAAACACCATATATTTT.